This T cell receptor beta chain was recovered during a study of response to subunit inactivated influenza vaccine. Regarding the study as a whole: The authors suggested that every seasonal influenza vaccination recruits few new T cells.

The table lists this clonotype with many counts. What it binds is not known. TCRdb ran MiXCR on the RT-PCR reads and lists one entry per CDR3 protein. The top ten clones hold 7.5% to 8% of a sample with 590,000 or so distinct CDR3 sequences, 13% to 15% of them seen once. In germline, CDR1 is LGHNA, CDR2 YNFKEQ. This CDR3 is built from 15 residues. The J segment lost 5 bases and the V segment lost 1 base, leaving 5 bases of the junction unmatched. This specimen consisted of PBMCs from blood, obtained about 14 days before vaccination. The chain is built from TRBV4-2 and TRBJ2-5; 9 bases are shared with TRBD2. The source of this sequence is a man aged 45-60 years who received an inactivated influenza vaccine. DNA for the CDR3: TGTGCCAGCAGCCAAGGTTCTAGCGGGGAGGAGACCCAGTACTTC. Protein product: CASSQGSSGEETQYF.